The 18 T cell receptor beta chains below were found in one sample sequenced in a study of blood T cell repertoires in COVID-19. The method was immunoSEQ multiplex PCR; TCRdb's version includes in-frame clones alone and lacks a portion of them. Found here are 75,000 to 95,000 clones, 87% of them singletons; the top ten hold 5% to 5.5%. The sequenced sample was peripheral blood. Source of these receptors: a man between 60 and 70 years old with acute or convalescent COVID-19.

The gene calls are TRBV18 and TRBJ2-1; perhaps TRBD2 as D (6 bases). V was pared by 0 bases and J by 6 bases, with 15 bases between. Germline CDR1 KGHSH, CDR2 LQKENI. This CDR3 comprises 16 residues. The CDR3 loop reads CASSPPGDGGRNEQFF. CDR3 sequence (DNA): TGTGCCAGCTCACCACCGGGGGACGGGGGACGCAATGAGCAGTTCTTC.

This chain uses TRBV21-1 with TRBJ1-5; the table's D call, TRBD1, has no DNA check behind it. TRBV21-1 is given as a pseudogene. CDR3 length equals 16 residues. The CDR3, as DNA: TGTGCCAGCAGCAAGGATGTGGGGGCGCGGAATCAGCCCCAGCATTTT. This gives the protein CASSKDVGARNQPQHF.

This chain links TRBV7-2 with TRBJ1-4, with D perhaps TRBD1 (5 bases). The germline V gene has CDR1 SGHTA and CDR2 FQGNSA. Deletions cut 5 bases from V and 8 bases from J, with 15 bases between. The CDR3 length is 14 residues. The CDR3 coding sequence is TGTGCCAGCAGCCCAGGCGGGGGGAGAGAAAAACTGTTTTTT. This codes for CASSPGGGREKLFF.

The rearrangement uses TRBV5-6 and TRBJ2-6; D call uncertain. The germline V gene encodes CDR1 SGHDT and CDR2 YYEEEE. Trimming took off 0 bases at V and 1 base at J, with 11 bases between the two ends. The CDR3 totals 17 residues. The CDR3: CASSLGALLSGANVLTF. The CDR3 coding sequence is TGTGCCAGCAGCTTGGGAGCGCTATTATCTGGGGCCAACGTCCTGACTTTC.

V is TRBV9 and J is TRBJ2-2; possible D gene TRBD1, 5 bases. This CDR3 comprises 15 residues. Trimming removed 0 bases from V and 5 bases from J, with 11 bases in between. Germline values: CDR1 SGDLS, CDR2 YYNGEE. The CDR3 DNA is TGTGCCAGCAGCGTAGAGATGGGGCGGACCGGGGAGCTGTTTTTT. Amino acid sequence: CASSVEMGRTGELFF.

This chain connects TRBV10-3 to TRBJ1-1; D call uncertain. The V gene's germline CDR1 is ENHRY and CDR2 SYGVKD. The V end was cut by 4 bases, the J end by 1 base, with 10 bases between. This CDR3 comprises 14 residues. The CDR3 nucleotides are TGTGCCATCAGTGTGAACGGAGGGAACACTGAAGCTTTCTTT. Translation: CAISVNGGNTEAFF.

This rearrangement joins TRBV6-2 or TRBV6-3 to TRBJ2-3; 12 bases agree with TRBD1. The CDR3 covers 17 residues. In germline, CDR1 is MNHEY, CDR2 SVGEGT. J was trimmed by 4 bases and V by 6 bases; bases with no gene match: 11. The CDR3: CASSYTPGQGAADTQYF. As DNA, the CDR3 is TGTGCCAGCAGCTATACACCGGGACAGGGGGCCGCAGATACGCAGTATTTT.

CDR3 amino acids: CASSAYGTGGPDTQYF. CDR3 sequence (DNA): TGTGCCAGCAGCGCATACGGGACAGGGGGACCAGATACGCAGTATTTT. The chain recombines TRBV7-3 with TRBJ2-3; TRBD1 matches at 11 bases. The V and J ends lost 5 bases and 4 bases, in that order; junction bases with no gene match: 8. The germline gives CDR1 SGHTA, CDR2 FQGTGA. The CDR3 totals 16 residues.

The chain uses TRBV9 and TRBJ2-7; tentatively, D is TRBD1 (7 bases). This CDR3 has 14 amino acids. V was cut by 0 bases and J by 7 bases, with 14 bases left in between. Germline V gene data show CDR1 as SGDLS and CDR2 as YYNGEE. The CDR3 sequence: CASSVGAGGREQYF. CDR3 coding DNA: TGTGCCAGCAGCGTAGGAGCAGGGGGGAGAGAGCAGTACTTC.

The gene calls are TRBV7-8 and TRBJ1-4; 7 positions match TRBD1. The germline gives CDR1 SGHVS, CDR2 FQNEAQ. The CDR3 is 15 residues long. J lost 3 bases, V lost 3 bases, and 4 bases had no gene match. In DNA, the CDR3 is TGTGCCAGCAGCTTTGGGACAGCACCTAATGAAAAACTGTTTTTT. Translation: CASSFGTAPNEKLFF.

This clone was recorded once. CDR3 DNA: TGTGCCACCAGTGATTTCGGGGTGAACTATGGCTACACCTTC. This translates into CATSDFGVNYGYTF. The chain links TRBV24-1 to TRBJ1-2; D gene uncertain. V was pared by 1 base and J by 2 bases, with 7 bases between. The CDR3 extends over 14 amino acids. Germline CDR1 is KGHDR and CDR2 is SFDVKD.

The gene calls are TRBV2 and TRBJ2-3; 8 bases are shared with TRBD2. Germline V gene data show CDR1 as SNHLY and CDR2 as FYNNEI. The CDR3 consists of 17 residues. The V and J ends lost 6 bases and 6 bases, in that order; junction bases with no gene match: 17. The CDR3 coding sequence is TGTGCCAGCAGCCCCCGGCCCCCCGGGGGGGCCAGGGATACGCAGTATTTT. Translation gives CASSPRPPGGARDTQYF.

Note on this clone: Being one base from a much bigger clone, this may be a read error. The chain is built from TRBV9 and TRBJ1-3; D possibly corresponds to TRBD1 (6 bases). The V gene lost 4 bases and the J gene lost 4 bases, with 9 bases spanning the gap. The CDR3 has 13 amino acids. Germline CDR1 SGDLS, CDR2 YYNGEE. CDR3 nucleotide sequence: TGTGCCAGCAGCCCAGGGGAGGGAAACACCATATATTTT. Translated: CASSPGEGNTIYF.

The rearrangement links TRBV19 to TRBJ2-2, with a tentative D call TRBD2 (6 bases). Trimming left V 3 bases short and J 1 base short, with 9 bases between. The germline gives CDR1 LNHDA, CDR2 SQIVND (reference sequence). The CDR3 is 15 residues long. The CDR3 sequence: CASSIGGMNTGELFF. The CDR3 DNA follows: TGTGCCAGTAGTATTGGAGGGATGAACACCGGGGAGCTGTTTTTT.

The chain carries TRBV7-2 and TRBJ1-1; possibly TRBD1 for D (6 bases). Germline CDR1 SGHTA, CDR2 FQGNSA. V lost 5 bases and J 0 bases, leaving 10 bases between the germline ends. CDR3 size: 14 residues. CDR3 sequence (DNA): TGTGCCAGCAGCCTACAGGGAGTGAACACTGAAGCTTTCTTT. The encoded protein is CASSLQGVNTEAFF.

The chain couples TRBV9 to TRBJ2-3, with 10 bases fitting TRBD2. The CDR3 extends over 18 amino acids. V lost 4 bases and J lost 5; bases outside the gene matches: 16. Germline CDR1 reads SGDLS; CDR2 reads YYNGEE. The CDR3 is CASSPFPLAGAPEDTQYF. The CDR3 DNA reads as TGTGCCAGCAGCCCCTTTCCTCTAGCGGGGGCCCCGGAAGATACGCAGTATTTT.

The chain links TRBV6-2 or TRBV6-3 to TRBJ2-7; 8 nucleotides line up with TRBD1. The germline gives CDR1 MNHEY, CDR2 SVGEGT. The V segment lost 2 bases and the J segment 7 bases; nucleotides outside the gene matches: 7. This CDR3 has 14 amino acids. The CDR3 loop reads CASSYQGAIREQYF. The CDR3 region has the DNA TGTGCCAGCAGTTACCAGGGGGCCATAAGGGAGCAGTACTTC.

The chain has TRBV5-4 and TRBJ1-2; 7 bases line up with TRBD1. Germline assignment: CDR1 SGHNT and CDR2 YYREEE (reference sequence). This CDR3 region has 15 residues. V lost 1 base and J lost 6; bases outside the gene matches: 9. CDR3 in DNA: TGTGCCAGCAGCTTGTCAGGGGGAACCCTTAATGGCTACACCTTC. Residues: CASSLSGGTLNGYTF. The full variable domain, with the rest looked up from reference TRBV5-4 and TRBJ1-2, is ETGVTQSPTHLIKTRGQQVTLRCSSQSGHNTVSWYQQALGQGPQFIFQYYREEENGRGNFPPRFSGLQFPNYSSELNVNALELDDSALYLCASSLSGGTLNGYTFGSGTRLTVV.